This T cell receptor beta chain was recorded in a study of beta chain features in type 1 diabetes. For the study at large: The examined sorted cells totaled around 100,000,000 across samples. Study-level points and caveats: Comparison showed that naive, central memory and Treg TCRB repertoires appeared more similar among patients than among healthy donors. In cDNA sequencing, cells with high TCR expression could be over-represented.

V trimming: 5 bases; J trimming: 10 bases; junction bases outside the gene matches: 8. This CDR3 spans 15 amino acids. The V gene's germline CDR1 is LGHNA and CDR2 YNFKEQ. Every bit of the isolated RNA underwent reverse transcription, so sequencing read expressed TCRB transcripts. Using immunoSEQ multiplex PCR, the repertoire was profiled, and TCRdb retains in-frame clones only, with some absent. The sample yields roughly 450,000 clones, 14% seen once. A heparinised blood draw that averaged roughly 110 mL was obtained once from each donor. This clone appeared a few times. Its antigen is not identified.

The sequence was collected from a man in his thirties or forties in good health. Sequenced material: naive CD4+ T cells from blood. This chain joins TRBV4-2 and TRBJ2-1; 13 bases line up with TRBD2. The CDR3 nucleotides read TGTGCCAGCAGCGGAACTAGCGGGAGGGAGTGGGAGCAGTTCTTC. Its translation: CASSGTSGREWEQFF.